The sequence of this T cell receptor (beta chain) was determined in a study of beta chain features in type 1 diabetes. Turning to the study itself: Sorted cell examination encompassed roughly 98,000,000 cells across all samples. The study, taken as a whole, reports: VDJ junctions from type 1 diabetes patients carried fewer insertions and larger deletions. Shortening of TCRB CDR3s, moderate but significant, appeared in all four CD4+ subsets of Type 1 diabetes patients.

The entirety of the isolated RNA underwent reverse transcription, so expressed TCRB transcripts were sequenced. Some clones are missing from TCRdb's copy, which holds only in-frame ones; the method was immunoSEQ multiplex PCR. The sample has tens of thousands of clones; roughly 63% are singletons. On average, the one heparinised blood draw given by each donor was about 116 mL. Germline V CDR1 and CDR2: MGHRA, YSYEKL. Trimming removed 0 bases from V and 0 bases from J, with 9 bases in between. The CDR3 contains 15 residues. This clone was found a few times. Its target is not known. This sequence was found in a woman in her twenties or thirties with type 1 diabetes. The chain combines TRBV4-1 with TRBJ2-7; D call uncertain. The specimen was stem cell memory CD4+ T cells from blood. The chain's CDR3 is CASSQEARFSYEQYF. CDR3 coding DNA: TGCGCCAGCAGCCAAGAAGCCAGGTTCTCCTACGAGCAGTACTTC.